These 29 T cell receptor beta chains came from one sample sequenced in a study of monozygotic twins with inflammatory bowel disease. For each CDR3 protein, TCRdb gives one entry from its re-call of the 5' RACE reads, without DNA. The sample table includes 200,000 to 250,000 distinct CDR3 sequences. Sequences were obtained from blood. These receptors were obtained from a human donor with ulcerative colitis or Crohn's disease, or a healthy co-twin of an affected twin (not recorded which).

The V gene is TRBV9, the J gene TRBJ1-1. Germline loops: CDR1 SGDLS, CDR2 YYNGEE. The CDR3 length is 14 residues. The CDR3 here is CASSHWGANTEAFF.

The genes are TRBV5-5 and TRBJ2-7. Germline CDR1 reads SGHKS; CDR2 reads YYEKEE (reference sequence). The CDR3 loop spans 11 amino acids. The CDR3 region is CASSFSSGQYF.

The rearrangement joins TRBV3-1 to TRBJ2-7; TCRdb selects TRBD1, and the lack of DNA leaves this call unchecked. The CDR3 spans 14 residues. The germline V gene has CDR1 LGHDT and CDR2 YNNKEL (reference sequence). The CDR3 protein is CASSPAGTQGEQYF.

The CDR3 loop reads CSAPRRGQIYEQYF. V and J are TRBV20-1 and TRBJ2-7; as DNA is missing, the TRBD1 call by TCRdb cannot be tested. The CDR3 sequence is 14 residues long. Looked up from germline, CDR1 is DFQATT and CDR2 is SNEGSKA (reference sequence).

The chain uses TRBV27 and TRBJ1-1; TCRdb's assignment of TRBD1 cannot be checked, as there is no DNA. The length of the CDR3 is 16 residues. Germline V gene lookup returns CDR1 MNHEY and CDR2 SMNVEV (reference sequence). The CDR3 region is CASSSRTTGARTEAFF.

CDR3 sequence: CASSFKVAWEQYF. This sequence joins TRBV5-1 and TRBJ2-7; lacking DNA, the TRBD2 call made by TCRdb goes unchecked. The CDR3 has 13 residues. Germline V gene lookup returns CDR1 SGHRS and CDR2 YFSETQ.

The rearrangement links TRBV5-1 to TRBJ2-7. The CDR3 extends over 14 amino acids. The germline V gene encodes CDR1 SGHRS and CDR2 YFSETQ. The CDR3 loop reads CASSLVVGTYEQYF. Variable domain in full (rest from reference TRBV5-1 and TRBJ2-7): KAGVTQTPRYLIKTRGQQVTLSCSPISGHRSVSWYQQTPGQGLQFLFEYFSETQRNKGNFPGRFSGRQFSNSRSEMNVSTLELGDSALYLCASSLVVGTYEQYFGPGTRLTVT.

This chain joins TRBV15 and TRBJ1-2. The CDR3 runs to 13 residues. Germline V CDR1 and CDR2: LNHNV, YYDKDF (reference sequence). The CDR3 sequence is CATSPRTDGGYTF.

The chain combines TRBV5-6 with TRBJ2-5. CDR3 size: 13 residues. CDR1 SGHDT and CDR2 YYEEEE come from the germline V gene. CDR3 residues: CASSLESQETQYF.

This CDR3 is CASSLYPYEQYF. The chain couples TRBV7-8 to TRBJ2-7. The CDR3 runs to 12 residues. Germline CDR1 SGHVS, CDR2 FQNEAQ.

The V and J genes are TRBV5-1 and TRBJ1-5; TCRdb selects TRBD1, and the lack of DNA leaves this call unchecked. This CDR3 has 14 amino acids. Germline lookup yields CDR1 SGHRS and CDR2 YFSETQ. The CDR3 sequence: CASSPGVENQPQHF.

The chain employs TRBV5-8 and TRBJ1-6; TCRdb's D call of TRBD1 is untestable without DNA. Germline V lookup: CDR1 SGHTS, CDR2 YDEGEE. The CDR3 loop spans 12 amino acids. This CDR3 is CASSHSRVPLHF. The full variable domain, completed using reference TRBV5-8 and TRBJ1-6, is EAGVTQSPTHLIKTRGQQATLRCSPISGHTSVYWYQQALGLGLQFLLWYDEGEERNRGNFPPRFSGRQFPNYSSELNVNALELEDSALYLCASSHSRVPLHFGNGTRLTVT.

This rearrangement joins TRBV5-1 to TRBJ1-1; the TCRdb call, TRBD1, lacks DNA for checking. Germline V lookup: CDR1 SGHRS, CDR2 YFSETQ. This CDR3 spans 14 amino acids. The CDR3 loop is CASSGGPTNTEAFF.

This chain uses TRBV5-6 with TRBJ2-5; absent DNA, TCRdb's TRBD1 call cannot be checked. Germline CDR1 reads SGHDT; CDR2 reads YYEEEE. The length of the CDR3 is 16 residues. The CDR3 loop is CASSFSRQGIWETQYF.

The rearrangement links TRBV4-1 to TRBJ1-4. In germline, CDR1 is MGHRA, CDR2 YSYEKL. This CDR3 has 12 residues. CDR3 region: CASSQPYEKLFF.

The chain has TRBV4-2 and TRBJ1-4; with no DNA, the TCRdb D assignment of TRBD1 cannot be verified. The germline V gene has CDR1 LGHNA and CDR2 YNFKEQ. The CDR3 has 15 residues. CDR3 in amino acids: CASSSYRGTNEKLFF.

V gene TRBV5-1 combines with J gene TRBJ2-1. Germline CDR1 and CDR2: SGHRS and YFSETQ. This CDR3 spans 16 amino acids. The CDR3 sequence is CASSLAGDASYNEQFF.

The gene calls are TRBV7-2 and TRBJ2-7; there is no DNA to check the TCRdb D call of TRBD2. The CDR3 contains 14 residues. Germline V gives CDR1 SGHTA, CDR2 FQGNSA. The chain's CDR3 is CASCLIPHSYEQYF.

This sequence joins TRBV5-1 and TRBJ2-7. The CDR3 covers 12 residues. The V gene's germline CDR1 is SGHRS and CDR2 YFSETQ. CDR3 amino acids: CASSWGLGEQYF.

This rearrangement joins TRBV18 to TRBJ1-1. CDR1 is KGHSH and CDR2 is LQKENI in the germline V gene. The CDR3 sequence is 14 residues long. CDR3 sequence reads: CASSRLGRNTEAFF.

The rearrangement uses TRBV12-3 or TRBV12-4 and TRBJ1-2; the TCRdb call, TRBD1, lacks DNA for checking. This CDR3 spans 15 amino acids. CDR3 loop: CASSSNLGAGRGYTF.

The CDR3 spells CASSLGQGEYTQYF. The rearrangement joins TRBV5-1 to TRBJ2-3; the D call of TRBD1 rests on TCRdb alone, since no DNA is present to check it. Germline-derived CDR1 and CDR2 are SGHRS and YFSETQ. The CDR3 has 14 amino acids.

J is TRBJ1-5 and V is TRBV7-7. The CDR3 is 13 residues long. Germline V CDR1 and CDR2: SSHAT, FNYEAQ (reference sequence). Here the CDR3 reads CASSFAEDQPQHF. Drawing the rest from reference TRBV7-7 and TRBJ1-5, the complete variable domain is GAGVSQSPRYKVTKRGQDVTLRCDPISSHATLYWYQQALGQGPEFLTYFNYEAQPDKSGLPSDRFSAERPEGSISTLTIQRTEQRDSAMYRCASSFAEDQPQHFGDGTRLSIL.

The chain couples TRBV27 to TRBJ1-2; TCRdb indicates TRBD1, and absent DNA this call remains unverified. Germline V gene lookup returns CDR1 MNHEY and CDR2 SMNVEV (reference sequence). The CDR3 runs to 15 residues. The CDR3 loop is CASSRSGTGGSGYTF.

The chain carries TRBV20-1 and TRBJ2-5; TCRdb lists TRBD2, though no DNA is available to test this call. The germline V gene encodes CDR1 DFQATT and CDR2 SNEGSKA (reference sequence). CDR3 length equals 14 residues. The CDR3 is CSATGLAGIETQYF.

This CDR3 reads CASSPRQGDQGELFF. This sequence joins TRBV18 and TRBJ2-2; TCRdb reports TRBD1, a call that lacks DNA to check it against. This CDR3 spans 15 amino acids. CDR1 KGHSH and CDR2 LQKENI come from the germline V gene. Supplemented by reference TRBV18 and TRBJ2-2, the full variable domain reads NAGVMQNPRHLVRRRGQEARLRCSPMKGHSHVYWYRQLPEEGLKFMVYLQKENIIDESGMPKERFSAEFPKEGPSILRIQQVVRGDSAAYFCASSPRQGDQGELFFGEGSRLTVL.

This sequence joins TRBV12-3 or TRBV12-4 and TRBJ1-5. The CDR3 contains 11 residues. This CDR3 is CASSLGQAQHF.

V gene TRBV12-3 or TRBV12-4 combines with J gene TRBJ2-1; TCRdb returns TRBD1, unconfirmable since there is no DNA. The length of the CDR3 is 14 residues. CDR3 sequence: CASRVTGIYNEQFF.

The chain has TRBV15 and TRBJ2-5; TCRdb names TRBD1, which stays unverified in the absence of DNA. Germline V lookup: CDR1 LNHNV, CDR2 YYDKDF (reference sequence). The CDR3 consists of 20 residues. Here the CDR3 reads CATSRDHGSGYGGAQETQYF.